The rows below give T cell receptor beta chains drawn from one sample of a study of blood T cell repertoires in COVID-19. Clones were read by immunoSEQ multiplex PCR, and TCRdb kept only the in-frame ones, dropping some. Of just under 55,000 clones listed, 75% to 90% are singletons. The source material was peripheral blood. Source of these receptors: an older woman with acute or convalescent COVID-19. The CDR3 runs from the conserved cysteine through the conserved F or W. Clone size appears in some rows only: once, few, many, or a class for an expanded clone.

>TRBV28|few|TRBJ2-7
CASSFGEAGDYYEQYF
>TRBV7-9|-|TRBJ1-1
CASSDRGYTEAFF
>TRBV5-4|-|TRBJ2-3
CASSPQSTDTQYF
>TRBV18|-|TRBJ2-7
CASSLTLGLVGEQYF
>TRBV10-3|-|TRBJ2-7
CAISESGIDTSRQF
>TRBV30|-|TRBJ1-2
CAWSVRWGPLNYGYTF
>TRBV2|-|TRBJ2-1
CASSDNGADEQFF
>TRBV12-5|-|TRBJ2-3
CASGLGGGVTQYF
>TRBV6-5|-|TRBJ2-1
CASSYNAGTSYEQFF
>TRBV5-1|-|TRBJ1-1
CASSSTGEWTEAFF
>TRBV21-1|-|TRBJ2-2
CASSKMQGGGRPGELFF
>TRBV9|few|TRBJ2-1
CASSVAGAGYNEQFF
>TRBV4-2|-|TRBJ2-1
CASSQPGHLNEQFF
>TRBV9|once|TRBJ2-2
CASSVALTRSGGDTGELFF
>TRBV12-3/TRBV12-4|-|TRBJ2-5
CASSLGQGKTQYF
>TRBV25-1|-|TRBJ2-7
CASSESGYEQYF